These 30 T cell receptor beta chains originate from one sample sequenced in a study of identical twins. TCRdb fed the 5' RACE reads into MiXCR, producing one record per CDR3 protein. Of a few hundred thousand distinct CDR3 sequences listed, 6.5% to 9.5% were seen once; the top ten hold 3%. The same data also contributed to another study, on yellow fever vaccine responses in identical twins.

The specimen sequenced was CD8+ T cells sorted from blood. These receptors were taken from a young woman in good health.

In this sample, this clonotype turned up many times. This rearrangement joins TRBV29-1 to TRBJ2-7; the match to TRBD1 covers 9 bases. J gave up 5 bases and V 4 bases, and 12 bases lay outside the gene matches. The CDR3 has 15 amino acids. Germline V gives CDR1 SQVTM, CDR2 ANQGSEA. CDR3 region: CSVVGTGTSWDEQYF. The CDR3 nucleotides are TGCAGCGTTGTTGGGACAGGGACCTCCTGGGACGAGCAGTACTTC.

The gene calls are TRBV11-2 and TRBJ2-5, with D perhaps TRBD1 (6 bases). This CDR3 spans 12 amino acids. Germline V gene lookup returns CDR1 SGHAT and CDR2 FQNNGV. Between the trimmed V and J ends, which lost 8 bases and 4 bases, there was a span of 11 bases. The CDR3 region is CASQGRPETQYF. DNA of the CDR3: TGTGCCAGCCAGGGGCGCCCAGAGACCCAGTACTTC. Full variable domain (remainder filled in from reference TRBV11-2 and TRBJ2-5): EAGVAQSPRYKIIEKRQSVAFWCNPISGHATLYWYQQILGQGPKLLIQFQNNGVVDDSQLPKDRFSAERLKGVDSTLKIQPAKLEDSAVYLCASQGRPETQYFGPGTRLLVL.

This clonotype was recorded at least ten times. The chain employs TRBV3-1 and TRBJ2-7; 11 bases fit TRBD2. There are 16 residues in the CDR3. Germline CDR1 and CDR2: LGHDT and YNNKEL (reference sequence). The V gene end was trimmed by 3 bases and the J gene end by 3 bases; junction bases not matched to a gene: 7. This CDR3 is CASSQSLGLADYEQYF. The CDR3, as DNA: TGTGCCAGCAGCCAGTCCCTGGGACTAGCGGACTACGAGCAGTACTTC.

There are many counts of this clonotype. Germline is not matched at one junction end, which may reflect a read error. The rearrangement joins TRBV24-1 to TRBJ2-1; no clear D. The CDR3 is 12 residues long. Per germline, CDR1 KGHDR and CDR2 SFDVKD. The CDR3 is CATSDFGNSPAF. CDR3 in DNA: TGTGCCACCAGTGATTTTGGCAACTCACCGGCCTTC.

There are many counts of this clonotype. The chain is built from TRBV29-1 and TRBJ2-2; no firm D call. Germline V gene data show CDR1 as SQVTM and CDR2 as ANQGSEA. The length of the CDR3 is 11 residues. V was cut by 7 bases and J by 6 bases, with 9 bases left in between. This CDR3 is CSGLGSGELFF. CDR3 coding DNA: TGCAGCGGCCTGGGGTCCGGGGAGCTGTTTTTT.

This clonotype was observed a few times. This chain connects TRBV7-2 to TRBJ2-7; D gene ambiguous. This CDR3 spans 12 amino acids. CDR1 is SGHTA and CDR2 is FQGNSA in the germline V gene. Trimming left V 5 bases short and J 4 bases short, with 9 bases between. CDR3 coding DNA: TGTGCCAGCAGCCCCCGGTTGTACGAGCAGTACTTC. As protein: CASSPRLYEQYF.

This clonotype was picked up a small number of times. This chain uses TRBV4-1 with TRBJ1-6; D perhaps matches TRBD1 (5 bases). This CDR3 is built from 16 residues. V lost 4 bases to trimming and J lost 10 bases, with 20 bases between them. The germline V gene encodes CDR1 MGHRA and CDR2 YSYEKL. CDR3 sequence (DNA): TGCGCCAGCAGCCTCCAAGACGCAGGGTCAGGGTCACCCCTCCACTTT. Translation gives CASSLQDAGSGSPLHF.

This clonotype has a count of ten or more. This CDR3 reads CASSGSGHAYNEQFF. Written as DNA, the CDR3 is TGTGCCAGCAGTGGGAGCGGGCATGCTTACAATGAGCAGTTCTTC. The gene calls are TRBV6-2 or TRBV6-3 and TRBJ2-1; D is possibly TRBD2 (6 bases). Germline-derived CDR1 and CDR2 are MNHEY and SVGEGT. V gave up 5 bases and J gave up 4 bases, with 15 bases separating them. The CDR3 consists of 15 residues.

The chain combines TRBV4-1 with TRBJ2-7; 9 bases match TRBD2. CDR3 length: 19 amino acids. Germline assignment: CDR1 MGHRA and CDR2 YSYEKL. J lost 0 bases, V lost 2 bases, and 14 bases had no gene match. The CDR3 is CASSQIVASGEPTSYEQYF. The DNA for the CDR3 is TGCGCCAGCAGCCAAATAGTAGCTAGCGGGGAGCCGACCTCCTACGAGCAGTACTTC.

The rearrangement joins TRBV6-2 or TRBV6-3 to TRBJ1-1; D gene uncertain. V shed 5 bases and J shed 6 bases, with 7 bases lying between them. CDR1 and CDR2 (germline): MNHEY, SVGEGT. The CDR3 contains 11 residues. The CDR3 spells CASSTGSEAFF. CDR3 coding DNA: TGTGCCAGCAGTACGGGCTCTGAAGCTTTCTTT.

V usage is TRBV11-2 and J usage is TRBJ2-2; a weak D match, TRBD2 (6 bases). The V gene lost 5 bases and the J gene lost 2 bases, with 15 bases spanning the gap. Per the germline V gene, CDR1 is SGHAT and CDR2 is FQNNGV. The CDR3 extends over 16 amino acids. The CDR3 sequence is CASSHGLRENTGELFF. Here the CDR3 DNA reads TGTGCCAGCAGCCACGGACTACGGGAAAACACCGGGGAGCTGTTTTTT.

This clonotype was seen only a few times. This chain links TRBV12-3 or TRBV12-4 with TRBJ1-1, with a weak D call TRBD1 (5 bases). CDR3 length: 12 amino acids. Trimming removed 3 bases from V and 4 bases from J, with 6 bases in between. CDR3 sequence: CASSLQGTEAFF. The CDR3 DNA follows: TGTGCCAGCAGTTTGCAGGGCACTGAAGCTTTCTTT.

The gene calls are TRBV7-9 and TRBJ2-7; the D gene is possibly TRBD1 (5 bases). Germline V lookup: CDR1 SEHNR, CDR2 FQNEAQ (reference sequence). The CDR3 sequence is 14 residues long. V was cut by 7 bases and J by 5 bases, with 18 bases left in between. Written as DNA, the CDR3 is TGTGCCAGCACCCTAGGGGCCAGTTTGCACGAGCAGTACTTC. Its translation: CASTLGASLHEQYF.

This clonotype was observed many times. The CDR3 spells CSVRSLLTGELFF. In nucleotides, the CDR3 is TGCAGCGTTCGCTCCTTATTAACCGGGGAGCTGTTTTTT. J is TRBJ2-2 and V is TRBV29-1; D gene ambiguous. Germline V gives CDR1 SQVTM, CDR2 ANQGSEA. V lost 5 bases, J lost 5 bases, and 12 bases lay in between. CDR3 length: 13 residues.

This clonotype was counted a few times. The V and J genes are TRBV7-8 and TRBJ2-3; TRBD2 matches 14 bases. V was clipped by 5 bases and J by 2 bases; unmatched bases: 9. Germline V lookup: CDR1 SGHVS, CDR2 FQNEAQ. The CDR3 runs 18 residues. CDR3 amino acids: CASSPPGLAGASTDTQYF. As DNA, the CDR3 is TGTGCCAGCAGCCCCCCGGGACTAGCGGGAGCGTCCACAGATACGCAGTATTTT. Supplemented by reference TRBV7-8 and TRBJ2-3, the full variable domain reads GAGVSQSPRYKVAKRGQDVALRCDPISGHVSLFWYQQALGQGPEFLTYFQNEAQLDKSGLPSDRFFAERPEGSVSTLKIQRTQQEDSAVYLCASSPPGLAGASTDTQYFGPGTRLTVL.

The V call is TRBV15, the J call TRBJ2-7; no clear D. With 0 bases removed from V and 5 bases from J, the gap between germline ends came to 8 bases. This CDR3 spans 13 amino acids. Germline CDR1 and CDR2: LNHNV and YYDKDF (reference sequence). Here the CDR3 DNA reads TGTGCCACCAGCAGAGATTTTCGGGACGAGCAGTACTTC. It yields the protein CATSRDFRDEQYF.

The rearrangement links TRBV7-2 to TRBJ2-7; TRBD2 is a possible D gene (6 bases). Germline-derived CDR1 and CDR2 are SGHTA and FQGNSA. The CDR3 has 16 residues. V gave up 5 bases and J gave up 0 bases, with 17 bases separating them. The CDR3 spells CASSPSWGESSYEQYF. DNA for the CDR3: TGTGCCAGCAGCCCAAGTTGGGGGGAGAGCTCCTACGAGCAGTACTTC.

This rearrangement joins TRBV7-9 to TRBJ1-2; possibly TRBD1 for D (5 bases). The CDR3 runs to 14 residues. Trimming removed 5 bases from V and 6 bases from J, with 16 bases in between. CDR1 is SEHNR and CDR2 is FQNEAQ in the germline V gene (reference sequence). The chain's CDR3 is CASSHPPGLDGYTF. As DNA, the CDR3 is TGTGCCAGCAGCCACCCCCCAGGGCTAGATGGCTACACCTTC.

The chain employs TRBV10-1 and TRBJ2-5; 8 nucleotides align to TRBD1. V shed 8 bases and J 2 bases; nucleotides not matched to a gene: 4. The CDR3 consists of 13 residues. CDR1 WNHNN and CDR2 SYGVQD come from the germline V gene (reference sequence). CDR3 bases: TGCGCCAGCTCCGGGACAGGACAAGAGACCCAGTACTTC. Translation gives CASSGTGQETQYF.

This clonotype has more than one count but fewer than ten. This rearrangement joins TRBV7-9 to TRBJ2-7, with a possible D match to TRBD2 (5 bases). Germline V lookup: CDR1 SEHNR, CDR2 FQNEAQ (reference sequence). V lost 3 bases and J lost 5, with 14 bases in between. CDR3 length: 14 amino acids. As DNA, the CDR3 is TGTGCCAGCAGCTTTCGGGGTTCGGGCGACGAGCAGTACTTC. It encodes CASSFRGSGDEQYF.

This clonotype was seen a handful of times. The gene calls are TRBV6-1 and TRBJ2-7, with 8 bases lining up with TRBD1. J was trimmed by 5 bases and V by 6 bases; bases with no gene match: 12. The CDR3 sequence is 15 residues long. Per germline, CDR1 MNHNS and CDR2 SASEGT. Written as DNA, the CDR3 is TGTGCCAGCAGCCCGGGGCAGGGGGCGCTCCACGAGCAGTACTTC. This encodes CASSPGQGALHEQYF.

This clonotype was seen ten or more times. The J gene is TRBJ2-3, the V gene TRBV5-6, with D maybe TRBD2 (6 bases). The CDR3 covers 15 residues. V shed 0 bases and J shed 2 bases, with 10 bases lying between them. Germline-derived CDR1 and CDR2 are SGHDT and YYEEEE. This CDR3 reads CASSLVRGFTDTQYF. CDR3 in DNA: TGTGCCAGCAGCTTGGTACGGGGGTTCACAGATACGCAGTATTTT.

This chain links TRBV9 with TRBJ2-5; D unclear. Per germline, CDR1 SGDLS and CDR2 YYNGEE. V lost 5 bases, J lost 1 base, and 18 bases lay in between. The CDR3 sequence is 16 residues long. CDR3 loop: CASSVIGLVPQETQYF. CDR3 bases: TGTGCCAGCAGTGTTATAGGGCTAGTCCCCCAAGAGACCCAGTACTTC.

This clonotype showed up just a few times. The rearrangement links TRBV6-7 to TRBJ1-4; D possibly corresponds to TRBD1 (5 bases). TRBV6-7 is designated an ORF whose function remains uncertain. V was clipped by 2 bases and J by 0 bases, with 10 bases between them. This CDR3 is 16 amino acids long. CDR3 amino acids: CASSYPMTATNEKLFF. CDR3 nucleotides: TGTGCCAGCAGTTACCCGATGACAGCAACTAATGAAAAACTGTTTTTT.

The chain is built from TRBV4-3 and TRBJ2-7, with 7 positions matching TRBD1. CDR1 and CDR2 from the germline V gene are LGHNA and YSLEER. This CDR3 has 12 amino acids. J was trimmed by 9 bases and V by 4 bases; bases with no gene match: 6. This CDR3 reads CASSPGTAGQYF. CDR3 DNA sequence: TGCGCCAGCAGCCCCGGGACAGCCGGGCAGTACTTC.

At least ten counts were recorded for this clonotype. The chain employs TRBV2 and TRBJ2-7; D not resolved. The CDR3 consists of 11 residues. Deletions cut 2 bases from V and 6 bases from J, with 5 bases between. Looked up from germline, CDR1 is SNHLY and CDR2 is FYNNEI. The CDR3 bases are TGTGCCAGCAGTGAATTATCCGAGCAGTACTTC. It translates to CASSELSEQYF.

A few counts support this clonotype. The chain combines TRBV7-8 with TRBJ2-7; 9 nucleotides line up with TRBD2. Germline CDR1 and CDR2: SGHVS and FQNEAQ. This CDR3 has 16 residues. V lost 3 bases to trimming and J lost 3 bases; unmatched junction nucleotides: 9. The CDR3 loop is CASSLRNSGSFYEQYF. CDR3 DNA sequence: TGTGCCAGCAGCTTGAGAAATAGCGGGAGTTTCTACGAGCAGTACTTC.

The J gene is TRBJ2-2, the V gene TRBV6-2 or TRBV6-3, with D possibly matching TRBD1 (6 bases). CDR3 length equals 14 residues. The germline V gene encodes CDR1 MNHEY and CDR2 SVGEGT. Trimming left V 10 bases short and J 4 bases short, with 16 bases between. CDR3 coding DNA: TGTGCCACGGAGACAGGCGTCCTCACCGGGGAGCTGTTTTTT. This gives the protein CATETGVLTGELFF.

This clonotype came up a few times. This chain links TRBV6-1 with TRBJ1-1; D is ambiguous. The germline V gene has CDR1 MNHNS and CDR2 SASEGT. The length of the CDR3 is 13 residues. Trimming stripped 7 bases from V and 5 bases from J, with 14 bases between. CDR3 amino acids: CASMWGFKTEAFF. The CDR3 nucleotides read TGTGCCAGCATGTGGGGATTCAAGACTGAAGCTTTCTTT.

The chain combines TRBV28 with TRBJ2-1, with 8 bases fitting TRBD1. The J segment lost 12 bases and the V segment lost 3 bases, leaving 4 bases of the junction unmatched. The V gene's germline CDR1 is MDHEN and CDR2 SYDVKM. The CDR3 is 12 residues long. The CDR3 reads CASSLTGTGQFF. In DNA form, the CDR3 reads TGTGCCAGCAGTTTGACCGGGACAGGGCAGTTCTTC.